This passage covers 10 T cell receptor beta chains from one sample sequenced in a study of blood T cell repertoires in COVID-19. Clones were read by immunoSEQ multiplex PCR, and TCRdb kept only the in-frame ones, dropping some. The repertoire holds a few hundred thousand clones, with around nine tenths as singletons. The sample taken for sequencing was PBMCs or T cells enriched from blood (not recorded which). The receptors were gathered from a woman aged 25-40 years who had been exposed to COVID-19.

The CDR3 sequence is CASSLSGLAGDRAYNEQFF. The CDR3 nucleotides are TGTGCCAGCAGTTTATCGGGACTAGCGGGGGATCGGGCCTACAATGAGCAGTTCTTC. The V and J genes are TRBV27 and TRBJ2-1, with TRBD2 identical over 14 bases. Germline CDR1 and CDR2: MNHEY and SMNVEV (reference sequence). This CDR3 contains 19 residues. J was trimmed by 2 bases and V by 0 bases; bases with no gene match: 6.

This clone occurred once. This rearrangement joins TRBV7-3 to TRBJ1-1; D gene uncertain. Trimming shortened V by 2 bases and J by 2 bases, and 6 bases separated the two germline ends. CDR1 and CDR2 (germline): SGHTA, FQGTGA. The CDR3 has 13 residues. The CDR3 loop reads CASSLLANTEAFF. CDR3 nucleotides: TGTGCCAGCAGCTTACTAGCCAACACTGAAGCTTTCTTT. The full variable domain, its missing parts supplied by reference TRBV7-3 and TRBJ1-1, is GAGVSQTPSNKVTEKGKYVELRCDPISGHTALYWYRQSLGQGPEFLIYFQGTGAADDSGLPNDRFFAVRPEGSVSTLKIQRTERGDSAVYLCASSLLANTEAFFGQGTRLTVV.

V and J are TRBV23-1 and TRBJ1-5, with TRBD1 identical over 7 bases. TRBV23-1 is sorted into the ORF group, with uncertain function. The CDR3 runs 19 residues. V lost 2 bases to trimming and J lost 4 bases; unmatched junction nucleotides: 17. For the CDR3, the DNA is TGCGCCAGCAGTCAAGAGAGAGGCAGGGGGATCGGGTCTAATCAGCCCCAGCATTTT. Translating it yields CASSQERGRGIGSNQPQHF.

J is TRBJ1-4 and V is TRBV28, with a tentative D call TRBD1 (5 bases). With 4 bases removed from V and 11 bases from J, the gap between germline ends came to 20 bases. The CDR3 runs 15 residues. Germline CDR1 is MDHEN and CDR2 is SYDVKM. The CDR3 DNA sequence: TGTGCCAGCAGTTCCCCCTTTGCAGGGAAGAGGAAACTGTTTTTT. Translated, it gives CASSSPFAGKRKLFF.

V is TRBV28 and J is TRBJ1-5; no definite D call. Trimming removed 6 bases at V and 4 bases at J, with 22 bases between. CDR1 MDHEN and CDR2 SYDVKM come from the germline V gene. The CDR3 contains 17 residues. For the CDR3, the DNA is TGTGCCAGCAGGAGACTTGCAGTGATTACCAATAATCAGCCCCAGCATTTT. Amino acids: CASRRLAVITNNQPQHF. Together with reference TRBV28 and TRBJ1-5, the CDR3 gives the full variable domain: DVKVTQSSRYLVKRTGEKVFLECVQDMDHENMFWYRQDPGLGLRLIYFSYDVKMKEKGDIPEGYSVSREKKERFSLILESASTNQTSMYLCASRRLAVITNNQPQHFGDGTRLSIL.

The genes are TRBV29-1 and TRBJ1-1, with 8 bases matching TRBD1. Losses at the gene ends were 7 bases for V and 4 bases for J; bases not matched to a gene: 11. The CDR3 has 14 residues. The V gene's germline CDR1 is SQVTM and CDR2 ANQGSEA. Here the CDR3 reads CSARQGMGGTEAFF. In DNA form, the CDR3 reads TGCAGCGCACGACAGGGGATGGGTGGCACTGAAGCTTTCTTT.

J is TRBJ1-5 and V is TRBV9, with D uncertain. Trimming shortened V by 1 base and J by 3 bases, and 11 bases separated the two germline ends. Germline V CDR1 and CDR2: SGDLS, YYNGEE. The CDR3 contains 15 residues. The chain's CDR3 is CASSVSAGLNQPQHF. CDR3 nucleotide sequence: TGTGCCAGCAGCGTATCGGCAGGTCTCAATCAGCCCCAGCATTTT.

The chain is built from TRBV2 and TRBJ2-1; 10 nucleotides agree with TRBD1. V was clipped by 5 bases and J by 7 bases; unmatched bases: 2. Per the germline V gene, CDR1 is SNHLY and CDR2 is FYNNEI. This CDR3 is built from 13 residues. The CDR3 reads CASSSDRGNEQFF. The CDR3 DNA reads as TGTGCCAGCAGTTCGGACAGGGGGAATGAGCAGTTCTTC.

The chain has TRBV28 and TRBJ2-3, with 12 bases aligning to TRBD2. V dropped 6 bases and J dropped 0; count of bases not matched to a gene: 7. This CDR3 spans 17 amino acids. Per the germline V gene, CDR1 is MDHEN and CDR2 is SYDVKM. As DNA, the CDR3 is TGTGCCAGCAGGCGGACTAGCGGGGTAGCTAGCACAGATACGCAGTATTTT. This translates into CASRRTSGVASTDTQYF.

The rearrangement uses TRBV4-1 and TRBJ1-2; 7 bases align to TRBD1. CDR1 is MGHRA, CDR2 YSYEKL, per germline. CDR3 length equals 17 residues. J gave up 4 bases and V 1 base, and 12 bases lay outside the gene matches. This CDR3 reads CASSQGDRFNVLYGYTF. The CDR3 DNA follows: TGCGCCAGCAGCCAAGGGGACAGATTCAACGTCCTCTATGGCTACACCTTC.